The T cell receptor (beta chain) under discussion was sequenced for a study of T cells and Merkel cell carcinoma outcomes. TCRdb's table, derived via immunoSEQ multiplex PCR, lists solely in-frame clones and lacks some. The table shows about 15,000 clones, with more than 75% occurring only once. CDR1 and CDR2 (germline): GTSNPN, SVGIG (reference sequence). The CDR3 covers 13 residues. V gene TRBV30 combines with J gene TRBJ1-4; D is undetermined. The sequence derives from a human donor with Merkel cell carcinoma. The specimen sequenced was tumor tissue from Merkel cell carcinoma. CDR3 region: CAGEGLGLEKLFF. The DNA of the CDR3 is TGTGCGGGTGAAGGTCTAGGACTTGAAAAACTGTTTTTT.